These T cell receptor beta chains were read from a single sample in a study of response to subunit inactivated influenza vaccine. One entry per CDR3 protein, called by TCRdb with MiXCR from the RT-PCR reads. The sample lists more than 550,000 distinct CDR3 sequences, approximately 12% occurring once. This specimen consisted of PBMCs from blood, obtained on the day of vaccination. Receptors originate from a man in his fifties who received an inactivated influenza vaccine. CDR3s leave out the opening cysteine and the closing phenylalanine or tryptophan. For some rows the clone size is stated as once, few or many, or as a class when expanded; others skip it.

V	J	size	CDR3
TRBV6-2/TRBV6-3	TRBJ2-1	many	ASRDQGARTEQF
TRBV6-2/TRBV6-3	TRBJ2-4	few	ASSLGGIKNIQY
TRBV6-5	TRBJ2-1	NA	ASSYSRLYPQF
TRBV6-2/TRBV6-3	TRBJ1-2	NA	ASNPRGPYGYT
TRBV29-1	TRBJ2-5	NA	SVELRTSGRSWETQY
TRBV7-2	TRBJ2-4	many	ASGAVQGNIQY
TRBV12-3/TRBV12-4	TRBJ1-4	NA	ASSRTANEKLF
TRBV25-1	TRBJ2-2	NA	ASSERGRDTGELF
TRBV20-1	TRBJ2-3	few	SAKRVVTSTKDTQY
TRBV7-9	TRBJ2-3	many	GVSTDTQY
TRBV29-1	TRBJ2-1	many	SGSGIGNEQF
TRBV3-1	TRBJ2-7	NA	ASSQVVTKRHEQY
TRBV7-8	TRBJ1-5	NA	ASSLAVGEQPQH
TRBV28	TRBJ2-6	few	ASYSGTGRHPGANVLT
TRBV12-3/TRBV12-4	TRBJ1-4	many	ASRQGASNEKLF
TRBV12-3/TRBV12-4	TRBJ1-5	few	ATGEGNQPQH
TRBV20-1	TRBJ1-4	few	SPAGGANEKLF
TRBV5-6	TRBJ2-1	NA	ASSSDWLRSGSSYNEQF
TRBV29-1	TRBJ2-3	many	SVTGGPSTDTQY
TRBV20-1	TRBJ2-5	few	SASWLAGEETQY
TRBV24-1	TRBJ2-7	many	ATSDLYRVSYEQY
TRBV5-5	TRBJ2-1	few	ASSLGGTNTYNEQF
TRBV29-1	TRBJ1-3	NA	SVGYSGNTIY
TRBV5-1	TRBJ2-5	few	ASSLDQGLYQETQY
TRBV29-1	TRBJ1-5	few	SVGDRSNQPQH
TRBV20-1	TRBJ1-2	few	SAKDATNYGYT
TRBV5-1	TRBJ1-2	many	ASSSGTSNYGYT
TRBV7-9	TRBJ1-1	NA	ASSARQVNTEAF
TRBV20-1	TRBJ1-1	NA	SARVGPSEAF
TRBV4-3	TRBJ2-7	few	ASSQALDYEQY
TRBV20-1	TRBJ1-1	NA	SARLTGRNTEAF
TRBV12-3/TRBV12-4	TRBJ2-2	few	AIHGGPNTGELF
TRBV19	TRBJ1-5	NA	ASEDNRVGNQPQH
TRBV4-3	TRBJ1-6	many	ASRQDAGGYSPLH
TRBV20-1	TRBJ2-3	many	SARGGSGADTQY
TRBV5-1	TRBJ1-2	few	ASSPRVSEVYGYT
TRBV29-1	TRBJ2-1	NA	SVRGTSGKNEQF
TRBV18	TRBJ2-3	NA	ASSSKVRGGTDTQY